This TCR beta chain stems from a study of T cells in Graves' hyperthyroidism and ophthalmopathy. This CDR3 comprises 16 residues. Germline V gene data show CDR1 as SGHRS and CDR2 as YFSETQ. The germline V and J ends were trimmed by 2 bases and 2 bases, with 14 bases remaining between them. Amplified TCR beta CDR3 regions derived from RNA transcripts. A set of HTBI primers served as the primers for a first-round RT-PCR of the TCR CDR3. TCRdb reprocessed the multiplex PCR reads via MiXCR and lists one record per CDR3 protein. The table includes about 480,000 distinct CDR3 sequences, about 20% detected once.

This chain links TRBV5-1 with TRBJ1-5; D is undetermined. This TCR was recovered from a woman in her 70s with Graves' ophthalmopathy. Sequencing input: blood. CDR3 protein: CASSLGPQDGNQPQHF. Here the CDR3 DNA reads TGCGCCAGCAGCTTAGGCCCTCAAGATGGCAATCAGCCCCAGCATTTT.